This passage covers 7 T cell receptor beta chains from one sample sequenced in a study of cytomegalovirus exposure and HLA in healthy donors (dated by TCRdb to about 2017). The method was the immunoSEQ multiplex PCR assay. A mixture of 60 forward primers for TCR Vbeta segments and 13 reverse primers for TCR Jbeta segments was used in the multiplex PCR. TCRdb retrieved this table from immuneACCESS and kept in-frame rearrangements only. Not all clones are present; in checked studies, unresolved V genes account for under half, and no reason is known for the remainder. The table held for this sample gives about 41,000 clones. The ten largest clones add up to more than 5.5% of the sample. Sequenced: PBMCs. The receptors shown here come from a man in his thirties or forties in good health and CMV-seronegative.

The rearrangement joins TRBV9 to TRBJ1-2; possibly TRBD1 for D (5 bases). Germline V gene sequence: CDR1 SGDLS, CDR2 YYNGEE. Trimming pared 4 bases from V and 2 bases from J, leaving 15 bases between. The CDR3 is 15 residues long. CDR3 sequence reads: CASSPPGGRNYGYTF. The CDR3 nucleotides are TGTGCCAGCAGCCCTCCTGGGGGGAGGAACTATGGCTACACCTTC.

This rearrangement joins TRBV6-4 to TRBJ1-5; TRBD1 agrees at 8 bases. The CDR3 loop spans 14 amino acids. The trim removed 6 bases at V and 6 bases at J, leaving 7 bases unmatched. Germline V gene sequence: CDR1 MRHNA, CDR2 SNTAGT. In DNA form, the CDR3 reads TGTGCCAGCAGCAAACAGGGGGGCCTTCAGCCCCAGCATTTT. Amino acid sequence: CASSKQGGLQPQHF.

The rearrangement joins TRBV18 to TRBJ1-1; weak D call: TRBD1 (5 bases). The CDR3 is made up of 14 amino acids. The ends were cut back, 7 bases at V and 1 base at J, with 13 bases in the middle. The germline V gene encodes CDR1 KGHSH and CDR2 LQKENI. The CDR3 sequence is CASFSGGENTEAFF. CDR3 sequence (DNA): TGTGCCAGCTTCTCCGGAGGGGAGAACACTGAAGCTTTCTTT.

This chain connects TRBV5-4 to TRBJ1-4; weak D call: TRBD1 (6 bases). CDR1 is SGHNT and CDR2 is YYREEE in the germline V gene (reference sequence). The CDR3 is made up of 15 amino acids. Trimming took off 0 bases at V and 7 bases at J, with 13 bases between the two ends. Here the CDR3 reads CASSLVGARGEKLFF. The CDR3 bases are TGTGCCAGCAGCTTGGTGGGGGCTCGGGGTGAAAAACTGTTTTTT. Looking up the rest from reference TRBV5-4 and TRBJ1-4 gives the full variable domain: ETGVTQSPTHLIKTRGQQVTLRCSSQSGHNTVSWYQQALGQGPQFIFQYYREEENGRGNFPPRFSGLQFPNYSSELNVNALELDDSALYLCASSLVGARGEKLFFGSGTQLSVL.

The chain couples TRBV14 to TRBJ2-7, with TRBD1 matching 8 bases. J lost 0 bases, V lost 0 bases, and 13 bases had no gene match. The CDR3 spans 19 residues. CDR1 is SGHDN and CDR2 is FVKESK in the germline V gene. CDR3 residues: CASSQDHFVGTGLSYEQYF. The CDR3 DNA follows: TGTGCCAGCAGCCAAGATCATTTCGTTGGGACAGGTCTCTCCTACGAGCAGTACTTC.

J is TRBJ1-1 and V is TRBV29-1; 9 nucleotides match TRBD1. The CDR3 totals 14 residues. Germline-derived CDR1 and CDR2 are SQVTM and ANQGSEA. The trim removed 6 bases at V and 1 base at J, leaving 6 bases unmatched. This CDR3 is CSVATGGWNTEAFF. CDR3 bases: TGCAGCGTGGCTACAGGGGGCTGGAACACTGAAGCTTTCTTT.

The chain is built from TRBV19 and TRBJ2-1; TRBD2 aligns across 7 bases. V was pared by 9 bases and J by 0 bases, with 8 bases of the junction left unmatched. The V gene's germline CDR1 is LNHDA and CDR2 SQIVND (reference sequence). CDR3 length: 15 amino acids. The DNA of the CDR3 is TGTGCCAGCCAGAGGAGCGGGAACTCCTACAATGAGCAGTTCTTC. Translating it yields CASQRSGNSYNEQFF.